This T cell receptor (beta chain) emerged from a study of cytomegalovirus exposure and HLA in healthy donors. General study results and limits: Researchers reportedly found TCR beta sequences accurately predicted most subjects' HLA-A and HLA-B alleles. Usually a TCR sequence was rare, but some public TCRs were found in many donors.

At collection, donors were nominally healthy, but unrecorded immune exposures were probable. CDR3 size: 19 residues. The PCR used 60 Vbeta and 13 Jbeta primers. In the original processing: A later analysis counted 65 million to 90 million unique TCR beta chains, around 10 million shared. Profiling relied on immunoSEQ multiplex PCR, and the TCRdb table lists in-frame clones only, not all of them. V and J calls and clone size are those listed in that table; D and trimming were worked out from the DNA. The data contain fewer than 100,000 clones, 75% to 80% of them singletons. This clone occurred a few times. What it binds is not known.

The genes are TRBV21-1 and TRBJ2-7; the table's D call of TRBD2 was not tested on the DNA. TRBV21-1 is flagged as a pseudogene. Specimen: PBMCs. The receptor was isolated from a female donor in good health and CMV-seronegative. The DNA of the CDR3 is TGTGCCAGCAGCAAAGAGGGACTAGCGGGGGCGTTACGCTCCTACGAGCAGTACTTC. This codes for CASSKEGLAGALRSYEQYF.